The TCR beta chain described here comes from a study of OX40 agonist ivuxolimab in advanced cancers. Study-level information: Dose-escalation subjects each had hepatocellular carcinoma, melanoma, renal cell or head and neck cancer.

This table comes from immunoSEQ multiplex PCR, and its TCRdb copy is limited to in-frame clones, with some not included. The sample shows approximately 58,000 clones, 82% of them seen only once. There are 15 residues in the CDR3. The J segment lost 5 bases and the V segment lost 5 bases, leaving 9 bases of the junction unmatched. CDR1 is SGHTA and CDR2 is FQGNSA in the germline V gene. The rearrangement uses TRBV7-2 and TRBJ2-5; 9 bases agree with TRBD2. The sequences come from CD4+ or CD8+ T cells sorted from blood, collected in a trial of the OX40 agonist ivuxolimab. The sequence derives from an adult with an advanced solid tumor such as melanoma, head and neck, liver or kidney cancer. The CDR3 here is CASSQRASGVETQYF. CDR3 in DNA: TGTGCCAGCAGCCAGAGGGCTAGCGGGGTGGAGACCCAGTACTTC.